This T cell receptor (beta chain) was identified in a study of regulatory T cells in long-lasting Graves disease. The CDR3 contains 14 residues. Per the germline V gene, CDR1 is MNHEY and CDR2 is SVGEGT. V was shortened by 5 bases and J by 0 bases, with 11 bases between the two germline ends. The time point here: newly diagnosed GD, antithyroid drugs for less than 3 months. Following extraction of RNA from PBMCs, that RNA was used to make the TCR library. Arm-PCR of CDR3 regions and iRepertoire HTBI primers were used to build TCR beta libraries. TCRdb passed the multiplex PCR reads through MiXCR, listing each CDR3 protein once. Of 560,000 or so distinct CDR3 sequences in the sample, roughly 16% were seen once. The same data also contributed to another study, on T cells in Graves' hyperthyroidism and ophthalmopathy.

The source of this sequence is a young man with Graves disease. The specimen was peripheral blood mononuclear cells (PBMCs), collected at new diagnosis, from a patient treated with antithyroid drugs. The J gene is TRBJ2-7, the V gene TRBV6-2 or TRBV6-3, with no clear D. The CDR3 sequence is CASSPGPGSYEQYF. The CDR3 DNA reads as TGTGCCAGCAGTCCCGGACCGGGCTCCTACGAGCAGTACTTC.